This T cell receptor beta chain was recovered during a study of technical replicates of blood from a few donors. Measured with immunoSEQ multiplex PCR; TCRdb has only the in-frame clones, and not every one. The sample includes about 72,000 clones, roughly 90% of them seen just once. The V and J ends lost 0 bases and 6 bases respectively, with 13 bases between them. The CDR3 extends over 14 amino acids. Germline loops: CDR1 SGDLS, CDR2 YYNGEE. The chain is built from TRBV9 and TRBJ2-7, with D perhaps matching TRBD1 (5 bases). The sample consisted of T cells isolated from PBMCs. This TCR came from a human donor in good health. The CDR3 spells CASSVAWAGFEQYF. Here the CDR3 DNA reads TGTGCCAGCAGCGTAGCTTGGGCAGGGTTCGAGCAGTACTTC.